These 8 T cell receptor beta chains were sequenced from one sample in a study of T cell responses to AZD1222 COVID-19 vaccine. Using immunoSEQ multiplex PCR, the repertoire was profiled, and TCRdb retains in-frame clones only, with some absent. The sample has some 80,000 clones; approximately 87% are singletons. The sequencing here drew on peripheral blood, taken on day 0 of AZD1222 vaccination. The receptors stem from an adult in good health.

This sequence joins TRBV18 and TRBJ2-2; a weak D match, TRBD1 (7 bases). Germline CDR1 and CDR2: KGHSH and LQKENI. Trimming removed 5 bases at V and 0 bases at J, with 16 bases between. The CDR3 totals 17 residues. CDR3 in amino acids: CASSAGSGTANTGELFF. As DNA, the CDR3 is TGTGCCAGCTCAGCGGGATCCGGGACAGCGAACACCGGGGAGCTGTTTTTT.

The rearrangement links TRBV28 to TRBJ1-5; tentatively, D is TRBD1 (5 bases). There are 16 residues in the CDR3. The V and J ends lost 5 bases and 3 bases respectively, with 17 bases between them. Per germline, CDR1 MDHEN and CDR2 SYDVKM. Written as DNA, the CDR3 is TGTGCCAGCAGTCCCCTACAGGTTCCAATCAATCAGCCCCAGCATTTT. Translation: CASSPLQVPINQPQHF.

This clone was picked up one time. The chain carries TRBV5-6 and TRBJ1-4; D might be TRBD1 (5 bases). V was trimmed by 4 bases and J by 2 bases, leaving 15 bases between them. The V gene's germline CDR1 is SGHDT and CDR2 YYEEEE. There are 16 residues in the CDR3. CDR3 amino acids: CASSPGPGSTNEKLFF. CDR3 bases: TGTGCCAGCAGCCCCGGCCCAGGGAGCACTAATGAAAAACTGTTTTTT.

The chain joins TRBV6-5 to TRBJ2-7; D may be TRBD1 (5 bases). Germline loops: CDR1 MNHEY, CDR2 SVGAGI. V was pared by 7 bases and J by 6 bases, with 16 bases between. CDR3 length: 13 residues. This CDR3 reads CASKSQEWAEQYF. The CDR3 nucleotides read TGTGCCAGCAAATCACAGGAATGGGCCGAGCAGTACTTC.

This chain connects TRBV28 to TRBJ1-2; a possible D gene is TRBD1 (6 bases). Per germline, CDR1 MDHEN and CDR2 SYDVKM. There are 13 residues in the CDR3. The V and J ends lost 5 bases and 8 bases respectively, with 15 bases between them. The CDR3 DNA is TGTGCCAGCAGTCCATTACAGGGCCGCGGCTACACCTTC. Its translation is CASSPLQGRGYTF.

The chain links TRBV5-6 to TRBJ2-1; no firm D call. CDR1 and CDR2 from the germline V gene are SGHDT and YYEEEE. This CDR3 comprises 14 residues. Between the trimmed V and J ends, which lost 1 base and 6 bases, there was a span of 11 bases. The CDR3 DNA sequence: TGTGCCAGCAGCTTGCTTCTCCGCGGCAATGAGCAGTTCTTC. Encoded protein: CASSLLLRGNEQFF.

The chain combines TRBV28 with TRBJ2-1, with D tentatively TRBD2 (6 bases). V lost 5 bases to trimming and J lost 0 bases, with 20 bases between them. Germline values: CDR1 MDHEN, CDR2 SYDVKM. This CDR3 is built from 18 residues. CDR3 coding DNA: TGTGCCAGCAGTCCCGACCGCGGACTCGGGAGCTCCTACAATGAGCAGTTCTTC. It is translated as CASSPDRGLGSSYNEQFF.

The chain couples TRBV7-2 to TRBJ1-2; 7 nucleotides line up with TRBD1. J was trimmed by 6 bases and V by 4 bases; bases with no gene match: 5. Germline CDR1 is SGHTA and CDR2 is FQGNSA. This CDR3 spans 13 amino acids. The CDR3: CASSSPGGNGYTF. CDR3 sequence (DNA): TGTGCCAGCAGCTCCCCAGGGGGGAATGGCTACACCTTC.